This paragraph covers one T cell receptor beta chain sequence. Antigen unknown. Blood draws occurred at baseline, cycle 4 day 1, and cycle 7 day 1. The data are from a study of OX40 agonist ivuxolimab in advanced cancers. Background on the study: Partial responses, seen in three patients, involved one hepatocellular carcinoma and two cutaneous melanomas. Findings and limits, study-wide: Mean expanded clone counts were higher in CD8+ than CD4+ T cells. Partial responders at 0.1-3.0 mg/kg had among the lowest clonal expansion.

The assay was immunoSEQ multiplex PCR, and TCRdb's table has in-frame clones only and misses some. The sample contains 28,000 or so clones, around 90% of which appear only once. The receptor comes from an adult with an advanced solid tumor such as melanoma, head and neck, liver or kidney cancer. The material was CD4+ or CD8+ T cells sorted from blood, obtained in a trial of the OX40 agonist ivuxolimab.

Written as DNA, the CDR3 is TGTGCCAGCAGGCCCTGGACAGGGAGGCACGGGGAGCTGTTTTTT. Translating it yields CASRPWTGRHGELFF. J is TRBJ2-2 and V is TRBV28; 8 bases are shared with TRBD1. With V trimmed by 6 bases and J by 7 bases, 10 bases remained unmatched. This CDR3 region has 15 residues. Germline values: CDR1 MDHEN, CDR2 SYDVKM. Full variable domain (outside the CDR3, taken from reference TRBV28 and TRBJ2-2): DVKVTQSSRYLVKRTGEKVFLECVQDMDHENMFWYRQDPGLGLRLIYFSYDVKMKEKGDIPEGYSVSREKKERFSLILESASTNQTSMYLCASRPWTGRHGELFFGEGSRLTVL.